This is a list of T cell receptor beta chains from one sample in a study of identical twins. TCRdb re-analysed the 5' RACE reads in MiXCR, keeping a single row per CDR3 protein. The sample lists some 590,000 distinct CDR3 sequences, approximately 10% occurring once. These sequences were also reported in another study, on yellow fever vaccine responses in identical twins.

The sequenced material came from PBMCs. The receptors here all came from a young woman in good health. Both conserved end residues are part of each CDR3. D genes are given only for firm matches. Clone size is stated in some rows and not others, as once, few, many or a class when expanded.

abundance,j_gene,d_gene,v_gene,CDR3aa,CDR3nt
NA,TRBJ2-5,TRBD2,TRBV5-1,CASSQRGGDKTQYF,TGCGCCAGCAGCCAACGGGGGGGGGACAAGACCCAGTACTTC
many,TRBJ1-2,TRBD1,TRBV20-1,CSATPGQVWRHGYTF,TGCAGTGCTACGCCGGGACAGGTTTGGCGCCATGGCTACACCTTC
few,TRBJ1-2,NA,TRBV2,CASSEAATVGGYTF,TGTGCCAGCAGTGAAGCGGCCACAGTCGGTGGCTACACCTTC
few,TRBJ1-6,NA,TRBV20-1,CSADLTEKPTGVYNSPLHF,TGCAGTGCGGACCTAACGGAAAAACCAACAGGAGTTTATAATTCACCCCTCCACTTT
few,TRBJ2-3,NA,TRBV5-4,CASSARGPDTQYF,TGTGCCAGCAGCGCCCGGGGGCCAGATACGCAGTATTTT
few,TRBJ2-5,TRBD2,TRBV20-1,CSAGGRLRGQETQYF,TGCAGTGCTGGCGGGAGGCTCCGGGGACAAGAGACCCAGTACTTC
few,TRBJ2-3,TRBD2,TRBV29-1,CSVEKAGVPDTQYF,TGCAGCGTTGAGAAAGCGGGAGTCCCAGATACGCAGTATTTT
many,TRBJ2-3,NA,TRBV5-1,CASTLRPESF,TGCGCCAGCACTCTTCGTCCGGAGTCTTTT
NA,TRBJ2-2,NA,TRBV6-5,CASSYFQGMHTGELFF,TGTGCCAGCAGTTACTTCCAGGGAATGCACACCGGGGAGCTGTTTTTT
NA,TRBJ1-2,TRBD1,TRBV5-6,CASRPDRGVYGYTF,TGTGCCAGCAGACCCGACAGGGGAGTCTATGGCTACACCTTC
many,TRBJ1-6,NA,TRBV7-2,CASSLGSGAAPLHF,TGTGCCAGCAGCCTGGGGTCAGGGGCTGCACCCCTCCACTTT
few,TRBJ2-1,NA,TRBV2,CASRVERGGEQFF,TGTGCCAGCAGGGTTGAGCGAGGGGGTGAGCAGTTCTTC
NA,TRBJ2-2,TRBD1,TRBV2,CASRVDRVRLNTGELFF,TGTGCCAGCAGAGTTGACAGGGTCCGACTGAACACCGGGGAGCTGTTTTTT
NA,TRBJ2-5,NA,TRBV7-2,CASSLMGSQETQYF,TGTGCCAGCAGCTTAATGGGAAGCCAAGAGACCCAGTACTTC
once,TRBJ2-7,TRBD1,TRBV20-1,CSRTGGFHEQYF,TGCTCCCGAACAGGGGGCTTTCACGAGCAGTACTTC
NA,TRBJ2-7,TRBD2,TRBV6-2/TRBV6-3,CASGTSGRYEQYF,TGTGCCAGCGGGACTAGCGGGCGTTACGAGCAGTACTTC
few,TRBJ2-7,TRBD1,TRBV20-1,CSARGRGSSYEQYF,TGCAGTGCTAGAGGCAGGGGGAGCTCCTACGAGCAGTACTTC
few,TRBJ2-2,TRBD2,TRBV7-3,CASSSSGGSNTGELFF,TGTGCCAGCAGCTCTAGCGGGGGATCGAACACCGGGGAGCTGTTTTTT
NA,TRBJ2-7,NA,TRBV20-1,CSAARQSYEQYF,TGCAGTGCTGCTCGACAGTCCTACGAGCAGTACTTC
NA,TRBJ2-4,NA,TRBV27,CASSLIPLAKNIQYF,TGTGCCAGCAGTTTGATTCCTTTAGCCAAAAACATTCAGTACTTC
few,TRBJ2-7,TRBD2,TRBV4-1,CASSQVAGETYEQYF,TGCGCCAGCAGCCAAGTGGCGGGAGAGACCTACGAGCAGTACTTC
many,TRBJ1-6,NA,TRBV7-2,CASSSYRNSPLHF,TGTGCCAGCAGCTCCTACAGAAATTCACCCCTCCACTTT
few,TRBJ2-3,NA,TRBV27,CASTRRGTTDTQYF,TGTGCCAGCACTCGACGCGGGACAACAGATACGCAGTATTTT
few,TRBJ1-5,NA,TRBV28,CASSFSGTQPQHF,TGTGCCAGCAGTTTCTCAGGGACCCAGCCCCAGCATTTT
NA,TRBJ2-1,NA,TRBV20-1,CSAIDMGGWNNEQFF,TGCAGTGCCATTGACATGGGGGGCTGGAACAATGAGCAGTTCTTC
many,TRBJ2-1,TRBD1,TRBV12-5,CASVGGQGGVNEQFF,TGTGCTAGTGTCGGAGGACAGGGTGGGGTGAATGAGCAGTTCTTC
many,TRBJ2-5,NA,TRBV6-1,CASSPTASVGETQYF,TGTGCCAGCAGTCCGACCGCATCGGTTGGGGAGACCCAGTACTTC
many,TRBJ2-5,TRBD1,TRBV7-8,CASSLMRGPQETQYF,TGTGCCAGCAGCTTAATGAGGGGGCCCCAAGAGACCCAGTACTTC
many,TRBJ1-2,NA,TRBV12-3/TRBV12-4,CASTRTGNYGYTF,TGTGCCAGCACCCGGACGGGAAACTATGGCTACACCTTC
NA,TRBJ2-7,NA,TRBV5-1,CASTSAGNAYEQYF,TGCGCCAGCACCAGTGCAGGGAACGCCTACGAGCAGTACTTC
NA,TRBJ2-3,TRBD2,TRBV6-5,CASSYSIVAGVQADTQYF,TGTGCCAGCAGTTACTCGATAGTGGCGGGAGTTCAGGCAGATACGCAGTATTTT
many,TRBJ2-1,NA,TRBV20-1,CSAFSLTGDNNEQFF,TGCAGTGCGTTTAGCTTAACCGGAGACAACAATGAGCAGTTCTTC
few,TRBJ2-7,TRBD1,TRBV29-1,CSTLEGASYEQYF,TGCAGCACCCTCGAGGGGGCGTCTTACGAGCAGTACTTC
many,TRBJ2-1,NA,TRBV4-3,CASSPVSGDEQFF,TGCGCCAGCAGCCCAGTTTCGGGTGATGAGCAGTTCTTC
many,TRBJ2-1,NA,TRBV20-1,CSARKFGSNEQFF,TGCAGTGCTAGAAAGTTCGGAAGCAATGAGCAGTTCTTC
NA,TRBJ2-1,NA,TRBV3-1,CASSQDGARNNEQFF,TGTGCCAGCAGCCAAGATGGGGCTAGAAACAATGAGCAGTTCTTC
few,TRBJ2-3,NA,TRBV7-2,CASSLRRHPGDTQYF,TGTGCCAGCAGCTTAAGGCGACACCCGGGGGATACGCAGTATTTT
many,TRBJ2-2,TRBD2,TRBV6-1,CASSTFGTSGYLGELFF,TGTGCCAGCAGCACCTTTGGGACTAGCGGATATCTGGGGGAGCTGTTTTTT
many,TRBJ2-7,NA,TRBV11-1,CASRGTAANEQYF,TGTGCCAGCAGGGGGACTGCCGCCAACGAGCAGTACTTC
few,TRBJ2-1,TRBD2,TRBV12-3/TRBV12-4,CASTHRRTSGTRVLYNEQFF,TGTGCCAGCACCCATCGGCGGACTAGCGGGACCCGAGTTCTCTACAATGAGCAGTTCTTC